This record covers a single T cell receptor beta chain. The antigen is undetermined. Between roughly 8,500 and 110,000 sorted cells per subset supplied genomic DNA. The method was immunoSEQ multiplex PCR; TCRdb's version includes in-frame clones alone and lacks a portion of them. Of roughly 450 clones listed, roughly 70% are singletons. At sample collection, these patients were off therapy. Sorted CD3+CD4-CD8+CD45RA- TILs were divided into DN, SP and DP by CD39 and CD103. These data originate in a study of CD39 and CD103 CD8 tumor-infiltrating T cells. The CDR3 consists of 15 residues. Germline CDR1 is MGHRA and CDR2 is YSYEKL. V lost 3 bases to trimming and J lost 2 bases; unmatched junction nucleotides: 4. Study results and limitations: DP CD8 TILs appeared more oligoclonal than DN and SP CD8 TILs and blood memory CD8 T cells.

Sequencing was done on a sample of CD39- CD103+ CD8+ T cells sorted from the tumor. The subset denotes: CD103+CD39- single-positive CD45RA- CD8 T cells. This chain links TRBV4-1 with TRBJ2-7; 10 positions match TRBD1. This clonotype was sampled from a human donor with head and neck squamous cell carcinoma. For the CDR3, the DNA is TGCGCCAGCAGCCAGTCCGGGACAGGGGCCTACGAGCAGTACTTC. Protein product: CASSQSGTGAYEQYF.